The T cell receptor (beta chain) described here comes from a study of identical twins. The study, taken as a whole, reports: There were fewer insertions in abundant cord blood beta clonotypes, but memory repertoires showed no such pattern.

This CDR3 contains 15 residues. In germline, CDR1 is SQVTM, CDR2 ANQGSEA. A single record per CDR3 protein comes from TCRdb applying MiXCR to the 5' RACE reads. The sample includes hundreds of thousands of distinct CDR3 sequences, approximately 21% seen only once; the top ten take around 4.4%. This clonotype has just a few counts. What it binds is unknown. At one end, the junction sequence differs from germline, possibly due to a read error. In addition, the sample was reused for a study of T cells expressing NK-cell markers.

The specimen was PBMCs. V usage is TRBV29-1 and J usage is TRBJ2-3, with D perhaps being TRBD1 or TRBD2 (5 bases each). The source of this sequence is a woman between 18 and 29 years old in good health. In DNA form, the CDR3 reads TGCAGCGTGGAAGGGACCCCCTCCAACACAGATACGCAGTATTTT. Translating gives CSVEGTPSNTDTQYF.